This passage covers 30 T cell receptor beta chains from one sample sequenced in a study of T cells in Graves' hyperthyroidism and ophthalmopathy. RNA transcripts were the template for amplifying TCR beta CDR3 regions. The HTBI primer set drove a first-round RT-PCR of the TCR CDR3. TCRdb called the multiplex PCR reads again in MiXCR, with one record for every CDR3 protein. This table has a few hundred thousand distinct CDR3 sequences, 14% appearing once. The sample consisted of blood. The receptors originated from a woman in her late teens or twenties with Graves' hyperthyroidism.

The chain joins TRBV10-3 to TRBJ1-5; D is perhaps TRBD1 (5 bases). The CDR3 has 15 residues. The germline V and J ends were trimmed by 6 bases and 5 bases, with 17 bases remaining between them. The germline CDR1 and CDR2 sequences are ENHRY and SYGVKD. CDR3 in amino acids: CAISPGRVGDQPQHF. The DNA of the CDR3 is TGTGCCATCAGCCCCGGACGGGTGGGGGATCAGCCCCAGCATTTT.

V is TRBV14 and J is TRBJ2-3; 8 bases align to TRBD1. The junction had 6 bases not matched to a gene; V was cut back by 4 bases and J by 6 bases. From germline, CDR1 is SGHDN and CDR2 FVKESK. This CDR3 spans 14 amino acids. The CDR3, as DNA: TGTGCCAGCAGCCGAGCACAGGGGGAGGATACGCAGTATTTT. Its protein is CASSRAQGEDTQYF.

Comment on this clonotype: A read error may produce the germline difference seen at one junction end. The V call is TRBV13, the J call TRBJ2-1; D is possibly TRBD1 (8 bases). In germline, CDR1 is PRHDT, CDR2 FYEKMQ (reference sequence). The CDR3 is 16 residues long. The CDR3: CASSPGGTGSYNKQFF. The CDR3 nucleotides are TGTGCCAGCAGCCCCGGGGGGACAGGCTCCTACAATAAGCAGTTCTTC.

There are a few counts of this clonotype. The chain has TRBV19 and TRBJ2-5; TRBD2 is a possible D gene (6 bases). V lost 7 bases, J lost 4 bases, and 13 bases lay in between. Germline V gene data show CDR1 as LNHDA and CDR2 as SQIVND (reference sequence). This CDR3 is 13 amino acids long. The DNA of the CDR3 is TGTGCCAGTACCGCCGCGGAGGGAGAGACCCAGTACTTC. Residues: CASTAAEGETQYF.

The CDR3 protein is CASSQDFGGSQPQHF. The CDR3 DNA sequence: TGTGCCAGCAGCCAAGATTTCGGGGGTTCTCAGCCCCAGCATTTT. V gene TRBV3-1 combines with J gene TRBJ1-5; TRBD1 is a possible D gene (5 bases). This CDR3 contains 15 residues. Germline assignment: CDR1 LGHDT and CDR2 YNNKEL (reference sequence). The V end lost 0 bases, the J end lost 6 bases, and 12 bases lay between the germline ends.

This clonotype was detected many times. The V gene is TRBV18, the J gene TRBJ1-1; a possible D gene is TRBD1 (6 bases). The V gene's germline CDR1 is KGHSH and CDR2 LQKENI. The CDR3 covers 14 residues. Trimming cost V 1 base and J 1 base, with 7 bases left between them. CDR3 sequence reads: CASSPRDTNTEAFF. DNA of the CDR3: TGTGCCAGCTCACCACGGGACACGAACACTGAAGCTTTCTTT.

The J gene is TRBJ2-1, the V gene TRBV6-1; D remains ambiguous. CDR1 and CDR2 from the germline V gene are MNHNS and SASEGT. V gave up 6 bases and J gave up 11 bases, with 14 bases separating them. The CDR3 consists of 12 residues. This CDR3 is CASSEPDEKQFF. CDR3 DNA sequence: TGTGCCAGCAGCGAACCTGACGAGAAGCAGTTCTTC.

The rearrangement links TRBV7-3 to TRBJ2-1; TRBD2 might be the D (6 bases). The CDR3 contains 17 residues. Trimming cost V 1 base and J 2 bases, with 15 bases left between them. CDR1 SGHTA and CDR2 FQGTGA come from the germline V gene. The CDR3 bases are TGTGCCAGCAGCTTAAACGGCGGGATCGGTCCCTACAATGAGCAGTTCTTC. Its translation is CASSLNGGIGPYNEQFF. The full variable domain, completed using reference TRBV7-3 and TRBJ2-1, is GAGVSQTPSNKVTEKGKYVELRCDPISGHTALYWYRQSLGQGPEFLIYFQGTGAADDSGLPNDRFFAVRPEGSVSTLKIQRTERGDSAVYLCASSLNGGIGPYNEQFFGPGTRLTVL.

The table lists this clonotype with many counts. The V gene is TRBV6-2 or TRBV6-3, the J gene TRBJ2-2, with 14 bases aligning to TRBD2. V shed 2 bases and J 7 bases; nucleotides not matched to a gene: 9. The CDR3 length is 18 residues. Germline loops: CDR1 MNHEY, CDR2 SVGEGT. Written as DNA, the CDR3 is TGTGCCAGCAGTTACCCCGGACTAGCGGGAGGAGAGATCGGGGAGCTGTTTTTT. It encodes CASSYPGLAGGEIGELFF.

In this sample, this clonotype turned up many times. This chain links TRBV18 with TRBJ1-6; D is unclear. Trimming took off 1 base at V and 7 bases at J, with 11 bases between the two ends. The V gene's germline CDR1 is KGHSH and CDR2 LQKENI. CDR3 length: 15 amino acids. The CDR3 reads CASSPQGATNSPLHF. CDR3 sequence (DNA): TGTGCCAGCTCACCACAAGGTGCTACGAATTCACCCCTCCACTTT.

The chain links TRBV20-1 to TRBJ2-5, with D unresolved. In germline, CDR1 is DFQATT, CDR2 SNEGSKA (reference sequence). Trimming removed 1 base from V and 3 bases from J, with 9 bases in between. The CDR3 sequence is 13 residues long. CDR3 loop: CSARAIAKETQYF. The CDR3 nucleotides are TGCAGTGCTAGAGCTATAGCTAAAGAGACCCAGTACTTC.

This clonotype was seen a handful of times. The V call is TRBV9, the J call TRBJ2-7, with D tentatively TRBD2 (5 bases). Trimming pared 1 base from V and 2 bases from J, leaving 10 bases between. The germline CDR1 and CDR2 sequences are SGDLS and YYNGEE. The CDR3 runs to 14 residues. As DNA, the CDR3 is TGTGCCAGCAGCGTATTGGAGGCCCCCTACGAGCAGTACTTC. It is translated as CASSVLEAPYEQYF.

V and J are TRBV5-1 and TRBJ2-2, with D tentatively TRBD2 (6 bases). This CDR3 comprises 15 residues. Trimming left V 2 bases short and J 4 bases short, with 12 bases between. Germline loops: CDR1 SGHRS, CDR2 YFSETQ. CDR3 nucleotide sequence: TGCGCCAGCAGCTTCGCTAGCGATCCCACCGGGGAGCTGTTTTTT. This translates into CASSFASDPTGELFF.

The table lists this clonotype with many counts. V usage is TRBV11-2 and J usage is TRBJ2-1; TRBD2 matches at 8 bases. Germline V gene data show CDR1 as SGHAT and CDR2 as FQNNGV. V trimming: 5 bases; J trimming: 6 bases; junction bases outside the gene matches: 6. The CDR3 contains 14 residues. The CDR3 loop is CASSTTGTSNEQFF. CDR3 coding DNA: TGTGCCAGCAGCACAACCGGGACTAGCAATGAGCAGTTCTTC.

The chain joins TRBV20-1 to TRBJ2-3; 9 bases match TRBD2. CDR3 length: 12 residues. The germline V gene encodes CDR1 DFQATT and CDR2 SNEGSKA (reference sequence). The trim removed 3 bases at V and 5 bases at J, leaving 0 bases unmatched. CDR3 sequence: CSARRGGDTQYF. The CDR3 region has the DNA TGCAGTGCTAGGCGGGGGGGAGATACGCAGTATTTT.

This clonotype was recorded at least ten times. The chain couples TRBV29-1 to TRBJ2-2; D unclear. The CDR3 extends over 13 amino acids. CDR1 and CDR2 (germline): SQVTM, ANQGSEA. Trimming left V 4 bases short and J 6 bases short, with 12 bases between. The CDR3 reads CSVGPAFAGELFF. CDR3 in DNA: TGCAGCGTTGGGCCTGCGTTCGCCGGGGAGCTGTTTTTT.

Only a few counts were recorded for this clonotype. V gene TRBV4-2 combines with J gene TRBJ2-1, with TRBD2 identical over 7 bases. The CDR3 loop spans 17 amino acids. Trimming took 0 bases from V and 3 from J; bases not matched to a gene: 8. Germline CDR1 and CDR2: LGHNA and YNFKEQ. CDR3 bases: TGTGCCAGCAGCCAAGACTCCGGACTAGATATCTACAATGAGCAGTTCTTC. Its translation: CASSQDSGLDIYNEQFF.

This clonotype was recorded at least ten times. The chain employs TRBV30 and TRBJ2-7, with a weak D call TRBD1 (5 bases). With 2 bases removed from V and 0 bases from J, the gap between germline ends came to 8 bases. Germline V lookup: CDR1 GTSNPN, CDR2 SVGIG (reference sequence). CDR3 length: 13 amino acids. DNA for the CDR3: TGTGCCTGGAGTTTAGGGGCCTCCTACGAGCAGTACTTC. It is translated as CAWSLGASYEQYF.

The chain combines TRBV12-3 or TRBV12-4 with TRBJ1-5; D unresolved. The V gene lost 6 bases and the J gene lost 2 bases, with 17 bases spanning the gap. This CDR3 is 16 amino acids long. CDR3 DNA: TGTGCCAGCAGCCCCATATCGGGTGTGGGCAATCAGCCCCAGCATTTT. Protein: CASSPISGVGNQPQHF.

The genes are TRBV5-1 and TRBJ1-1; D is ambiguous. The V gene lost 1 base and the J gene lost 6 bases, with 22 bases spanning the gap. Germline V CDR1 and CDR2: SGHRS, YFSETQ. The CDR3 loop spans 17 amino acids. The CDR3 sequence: CASSLLADPGRIAEAFF. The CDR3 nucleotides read TGCGCCAGCAGCTTGTTGGCGGACCCTGGGAGAATCGCTGAAGCTTTCTTT.

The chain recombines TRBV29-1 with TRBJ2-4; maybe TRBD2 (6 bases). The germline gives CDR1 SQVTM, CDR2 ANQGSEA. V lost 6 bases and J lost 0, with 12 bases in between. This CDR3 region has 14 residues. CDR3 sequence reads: CSVAGTLAKNIQYF. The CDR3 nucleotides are TGCAGCGTGGCAGGGACTCTAGCCAAAAACATTCAGTACTTC.

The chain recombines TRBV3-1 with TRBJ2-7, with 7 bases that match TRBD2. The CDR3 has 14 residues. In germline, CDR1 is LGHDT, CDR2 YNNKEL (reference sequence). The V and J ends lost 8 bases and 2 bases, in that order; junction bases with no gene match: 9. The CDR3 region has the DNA TGTGCCAGCTACGGCGGGAGCGGGACCTACGAGCAGTACTTC. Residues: CASYGGSGTYEQYF.

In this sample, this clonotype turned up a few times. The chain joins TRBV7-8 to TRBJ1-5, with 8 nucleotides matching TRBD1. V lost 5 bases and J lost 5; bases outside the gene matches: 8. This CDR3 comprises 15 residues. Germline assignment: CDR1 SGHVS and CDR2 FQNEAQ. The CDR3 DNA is TGTGCCAGCAGCACAGGGACAGGTCGGGATCAGCCCCAGCATTTT. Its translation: CASSTGTGRDQPQHF.

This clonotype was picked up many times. CDR3 DNA sequence: TGTGCCAGCAGCTCCTACGGAGGGAGCGACTATGGCTACACCTTC. As protein: CASSSYGGSDYGYTF. The V and J genes are TRBV11-2 and TRBJ1-2; no definite D call. The CDR3 covers 15 residues. Germline V gene lookup returns CDR1 SGHAT and CDR2 FQNNGV. V shed 4 bases and J shed 3 bases, with 15 bases lying between them.

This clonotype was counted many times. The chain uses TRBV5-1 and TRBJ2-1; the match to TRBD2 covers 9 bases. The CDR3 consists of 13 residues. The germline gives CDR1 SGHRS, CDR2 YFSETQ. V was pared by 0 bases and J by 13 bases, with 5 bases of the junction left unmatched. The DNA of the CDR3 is TGCGCCAGCAGCTTGGAGGGTCTAGCGGGACAGTTCTTC. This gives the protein CASSLEGLAGQFF.

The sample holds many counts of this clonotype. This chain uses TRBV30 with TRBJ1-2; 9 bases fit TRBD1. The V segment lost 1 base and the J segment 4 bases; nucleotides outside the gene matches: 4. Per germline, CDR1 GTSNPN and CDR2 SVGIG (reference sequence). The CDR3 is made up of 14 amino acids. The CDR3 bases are TGTGCCTGGAGTGCCACGACAGGGGGCTATGGCTACACCTTC. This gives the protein CAWSATTGGYGYTF.

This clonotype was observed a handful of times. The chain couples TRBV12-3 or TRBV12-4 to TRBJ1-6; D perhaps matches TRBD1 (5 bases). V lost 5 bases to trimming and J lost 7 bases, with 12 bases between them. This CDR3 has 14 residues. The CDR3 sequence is CASSVGGENSPLHF. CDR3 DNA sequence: TGTGCCAGCAGTGTGGGGGGTGAGAATTCACCCCTCCACTTT.

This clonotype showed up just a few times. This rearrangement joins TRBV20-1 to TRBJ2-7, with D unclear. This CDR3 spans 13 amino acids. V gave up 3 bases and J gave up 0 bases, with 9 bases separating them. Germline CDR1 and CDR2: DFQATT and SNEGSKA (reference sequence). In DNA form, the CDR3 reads TGCAGTGCTAGGGATTCCGTCTCCTACGAGCAGTACGTC. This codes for CSARDSVSYEQYV.

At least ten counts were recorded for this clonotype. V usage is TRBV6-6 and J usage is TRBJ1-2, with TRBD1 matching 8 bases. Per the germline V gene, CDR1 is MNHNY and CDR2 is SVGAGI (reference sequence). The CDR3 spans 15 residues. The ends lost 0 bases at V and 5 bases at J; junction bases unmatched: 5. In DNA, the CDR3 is TGTGCCAGCAGTTACTCCCCCGGGACAGGTTATGGCTACACCTTC. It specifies CASSYSPGTGYGYTF.

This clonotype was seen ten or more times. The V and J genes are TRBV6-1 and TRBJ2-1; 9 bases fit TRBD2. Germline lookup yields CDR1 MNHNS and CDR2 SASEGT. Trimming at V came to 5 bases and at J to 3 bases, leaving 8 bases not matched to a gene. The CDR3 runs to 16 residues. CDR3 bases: TGTGCCAGCAGTTTACAGCTAGCGGGACGCTACAATGAGCAGTTCTTC. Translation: CASSLQLAGRYNEQFF.